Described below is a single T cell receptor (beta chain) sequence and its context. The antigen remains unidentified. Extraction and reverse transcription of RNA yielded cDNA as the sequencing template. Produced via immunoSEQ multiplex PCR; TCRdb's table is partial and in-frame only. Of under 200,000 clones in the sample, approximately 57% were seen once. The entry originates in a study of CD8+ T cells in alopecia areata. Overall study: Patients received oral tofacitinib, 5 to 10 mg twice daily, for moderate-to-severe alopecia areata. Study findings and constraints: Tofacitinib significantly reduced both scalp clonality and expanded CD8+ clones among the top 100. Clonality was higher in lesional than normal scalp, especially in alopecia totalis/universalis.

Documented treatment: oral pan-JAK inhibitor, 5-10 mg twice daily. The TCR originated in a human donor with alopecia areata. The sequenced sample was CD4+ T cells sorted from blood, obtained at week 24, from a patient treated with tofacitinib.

The DNA of the CDR3 is TGCGCCAGCAGCTCGCCACAGGCTGGCGGAAACACCATATATTTT. Translated, it gives CASSSPQAGGNTIYF. The chain is built from TRBV5-1 and TRBJ1-3; D is possibly TRBD1 (5 bases). This CDR3 has 15 amino acids. Germline CDR1 and CDR2: SGHRS and YFSETQ. Trimming left V 3 bases short and J 4 bases short, with 14 bases between.